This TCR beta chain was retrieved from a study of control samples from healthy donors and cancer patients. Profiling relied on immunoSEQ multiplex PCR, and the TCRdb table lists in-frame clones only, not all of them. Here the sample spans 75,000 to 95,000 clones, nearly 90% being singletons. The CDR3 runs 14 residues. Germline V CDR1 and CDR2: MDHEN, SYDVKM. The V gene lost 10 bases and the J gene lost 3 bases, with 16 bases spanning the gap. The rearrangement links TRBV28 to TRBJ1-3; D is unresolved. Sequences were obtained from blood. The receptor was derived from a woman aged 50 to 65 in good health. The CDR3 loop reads CAIRSSLSGNTIYF. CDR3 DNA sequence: TGTGCCATACGCAGCAGCCTCAGTGGAAACACCATATATTTT.